The T cell receptor (beta chain) under discussion was sequenced for a study of blood T cell repertoires in COVID-19. Study context: Collection of acute and convalescent COVID-19 samples took place in the United States, Italy and Spain.

Recruitment covered about two dozen US areas and drew participants whose ages spanned about 18 to 90 years. CDR1 and CDR2 from the germline V gene are SGHTA and FQGNSA. The CDR3 consists of 13 residues. V lost 0 bases and J lost 5, with 6 bases in between. Original analysis: Researchers report that nucleated cell counts were estimated from reference gene primer amplification. Using immunoSEQ multiplex PCR, the repertoire was profiled, and TCRdb retains in-frame clones only, with some absent. V, J and clone size are those of that table, while D and trimming were read from the DNA. The data contain some 200,000 clones, roughly 87% of them singletons.

The sequence came from a man aged 18 to 29 with acute COVID-19. The chain joins TRBV7-2 to TRBJ2-3; D gene uncertain. The specimen was PBMCs or T cells enriched from blood (not recorded which). The CDR3 DNA sequence: TGTGCCAGCAGCTTAGCGCCGAGAGATACGCAGTATTTT. This translates into CASSLAPRDTQYF.